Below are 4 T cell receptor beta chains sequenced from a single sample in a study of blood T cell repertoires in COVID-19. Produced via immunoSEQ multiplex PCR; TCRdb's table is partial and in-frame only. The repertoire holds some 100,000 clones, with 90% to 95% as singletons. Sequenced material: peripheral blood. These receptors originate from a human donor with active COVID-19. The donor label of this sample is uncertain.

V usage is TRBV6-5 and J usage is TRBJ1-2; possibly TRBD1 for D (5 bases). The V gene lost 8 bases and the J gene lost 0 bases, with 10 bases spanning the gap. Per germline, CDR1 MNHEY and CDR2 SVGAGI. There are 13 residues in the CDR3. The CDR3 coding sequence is TGTGCCAGCGGGGGGTTGACTAACTATGGCTACACCTTC. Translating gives CASGGLTNYGYTF.

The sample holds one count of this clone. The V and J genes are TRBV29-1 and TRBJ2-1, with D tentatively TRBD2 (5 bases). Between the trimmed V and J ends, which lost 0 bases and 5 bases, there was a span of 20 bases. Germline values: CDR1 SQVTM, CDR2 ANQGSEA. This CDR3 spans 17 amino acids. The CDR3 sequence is CSVEESLGRVGDNEQFF. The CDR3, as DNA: TGCAGCGTTGAAGAATCCCTTGGGCGGGTCGGCGACAATGAGCAGTTCTTC.

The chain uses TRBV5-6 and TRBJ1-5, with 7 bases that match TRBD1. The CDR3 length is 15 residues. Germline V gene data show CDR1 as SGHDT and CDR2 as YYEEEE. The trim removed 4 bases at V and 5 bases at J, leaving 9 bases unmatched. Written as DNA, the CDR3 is TGTGCCAGCAGCCCAGGGACAGTGAGGGATCAGCCCCAGCATTTT. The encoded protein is CASSPGTVRDQPQHF.

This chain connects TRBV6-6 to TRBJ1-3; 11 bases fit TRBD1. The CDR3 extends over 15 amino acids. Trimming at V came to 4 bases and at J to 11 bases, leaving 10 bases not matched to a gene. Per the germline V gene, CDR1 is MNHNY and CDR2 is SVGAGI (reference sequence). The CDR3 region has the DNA TGTGCCAGCAGTTCCAAGGGGGACAGGGGGACGGCCATATATTTT. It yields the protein CASSSKGDRGTAIYF.